This T cell receptor beta chain is from a study of control samples from healthy donors and cancer patients. This CDR3 contains 15 residues. With 5 bases removed from V and 6 bases from J, the gap between germline ends came to 20 bases. The V gene's germline CDR1 is MDHEN and CDR2 SYDVKM. Some clones are missing from TCRdb's copy, which holds only in-frame ones; the method was immunoSEQ multiplex PCR. Among about 130,000 clones, 90% were seen once, and the ten largest hold 2.5%. The rearrangement uses TRBV28 and TRBJ2-7; D gene unclear. This receptor was obtained from a man between 40 and 49 years old in good health. Input material: blood. CDR3 protein: CASSPGDKDLSEQYF. For the CDR3, the DNA is TGTGCCAGCAGTCCCGGAGATAAAGACCTCAGCGAGCAGTACTTC.